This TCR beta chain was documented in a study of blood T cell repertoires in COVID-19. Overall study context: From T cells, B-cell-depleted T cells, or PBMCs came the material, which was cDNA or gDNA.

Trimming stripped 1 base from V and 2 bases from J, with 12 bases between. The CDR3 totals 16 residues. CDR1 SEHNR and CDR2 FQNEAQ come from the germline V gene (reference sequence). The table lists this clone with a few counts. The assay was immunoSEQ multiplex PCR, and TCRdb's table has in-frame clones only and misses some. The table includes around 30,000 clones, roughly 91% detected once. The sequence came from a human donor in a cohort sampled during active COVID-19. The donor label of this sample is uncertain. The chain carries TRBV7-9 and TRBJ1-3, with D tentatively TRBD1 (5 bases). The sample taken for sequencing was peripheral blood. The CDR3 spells CASSLVTATAGNTIYF. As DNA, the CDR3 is TGTGCCAGCAGCTTAGTTACGGCGACAGCTGGAAACACCATATATTTT.